The present T cell receptor (beta chain) was sequenced within a study of T cell responses to AZD1222 COVID-19 vaccine (dated by TCRdb to the early 2020s). About the full investigation: A total of about 230 trial participants underwent TCR sequencing, of whom about 200 received two doses of AZD1222 and some 25 received two doses of the MenACWY control vaccine. Trial participants were enrolled by age into 18-55, 56-69 and 70-plus year subgroups, with around 140, 26 and 57 TCR-sequenced participants respectively.

The CDR3 regions of human TCRbeta chains were analyzed by immunosequencing. Under the source paper's analysis protocol: Repertoire TCRs were checked for matches against a reference library of SARS-CoV-2-specific TCRs that had been generated using the MIRA antigen-specificity platform. Breadth was defined as the fraction of unique TCRs that were SARS-CoV-2-associated. Depth was defined as the fraction of total T cells that were SARS-CoV-2-associated. Each spike-specific TCR was assigned to its reactive spike region and to a CD4 or CD8 class using the MIRA data. Log10-transformed breadth and depth values were compared by one-way ANOVA with Sidak's multiple comparisons tests. In TCRdb, the immuneACCESS table is reduced to in-frame sequences with V and J assigned. These tables do not hold every clone; where another copy was compared, an unresolved V gene accounts for under half, and the others remain unexplained. The D gene and trimming were derived from the DNA, and the V and J assignments and clone size from that table. Present in this sample are some 200,000 clones, over 85% of which were seen just once. The leading ten clones occupy less than 4% of the sample.

Study-wide findings and limitations: Conclusions about previously exposed vaccinees are limited, since just five to seven AZD1222 recipients were seropositive for SARS-CoV-2 at baseline. Spike-specific TCR breadth and depth rose significantly after two AZD1222 doses compared with day 0 and with MenACWY recipients. Reportedly, close to half of the unique spike-specific TCRs recognized epitopes lying outside the regions that are mutated in the B.1.351 and B.1.1.7 variants. In the small 56-69-year group, the increase in depth fell short of significance, most likely because of low power. Because no day 14 peak-response samples were available, repertoires were characterized only after the peak T cell response. Vaccine-associated CD4 TCRs spanned the whole spike protein, with dominant responses in regions 160-218 and 743-854. Most participants were white British and females outnumbered males, and the authors suggested that clonal diversity may have been underestimated.

This clone was seen just once. It lacks a known antigen. Base qualities are not at hand, and no much larger clone is one base apart. The time point label, as the study defines it: about 28 days (+/-7) after the second vaccine dose. This sample's treatment or condition label indicates: meningococcal conjugate vaccine given as trial control. Vaccinee samples came from UK trials COV001 and COV002, including a single-blind randomized controlled phase 2/3 trial of AZD1222 (ChAdOx1 nCoV-19) in healthy adults. For TCRbeta chain sequencing, PBMC samples from trial participants were taken at day 0 and at day 28 after the second dose. Its CDR3 holds 15 amino acids, cysteine through phenylalanine. Of the read, only the CDR3 DNA is kept; its 45 bases are in frame from base 1. Trimming removed 5 bases from V and 5 bases from J; the gene matches leave 6 bases unexplained. Via the germline V gene (reference sequence), CDR1 is SSHAT and CDR2 FNYEAQ.

The chain couples TRBV7-7 to TRBJ2-1; TRBD2 agrees with 10 junctional bases. The source is an adult who received the MenACWY meningococcal vaccine as a control. The material was peripheral blood, obtained 28 days after the second dose of the MenACWY control vaccine. The DNA sequence is given as TGTGCCAGCAGCCCCGGGACTAGCGCGAACAATGAGCAGTTCTTC. This yields the protein CASSPGTSANNEQFF.